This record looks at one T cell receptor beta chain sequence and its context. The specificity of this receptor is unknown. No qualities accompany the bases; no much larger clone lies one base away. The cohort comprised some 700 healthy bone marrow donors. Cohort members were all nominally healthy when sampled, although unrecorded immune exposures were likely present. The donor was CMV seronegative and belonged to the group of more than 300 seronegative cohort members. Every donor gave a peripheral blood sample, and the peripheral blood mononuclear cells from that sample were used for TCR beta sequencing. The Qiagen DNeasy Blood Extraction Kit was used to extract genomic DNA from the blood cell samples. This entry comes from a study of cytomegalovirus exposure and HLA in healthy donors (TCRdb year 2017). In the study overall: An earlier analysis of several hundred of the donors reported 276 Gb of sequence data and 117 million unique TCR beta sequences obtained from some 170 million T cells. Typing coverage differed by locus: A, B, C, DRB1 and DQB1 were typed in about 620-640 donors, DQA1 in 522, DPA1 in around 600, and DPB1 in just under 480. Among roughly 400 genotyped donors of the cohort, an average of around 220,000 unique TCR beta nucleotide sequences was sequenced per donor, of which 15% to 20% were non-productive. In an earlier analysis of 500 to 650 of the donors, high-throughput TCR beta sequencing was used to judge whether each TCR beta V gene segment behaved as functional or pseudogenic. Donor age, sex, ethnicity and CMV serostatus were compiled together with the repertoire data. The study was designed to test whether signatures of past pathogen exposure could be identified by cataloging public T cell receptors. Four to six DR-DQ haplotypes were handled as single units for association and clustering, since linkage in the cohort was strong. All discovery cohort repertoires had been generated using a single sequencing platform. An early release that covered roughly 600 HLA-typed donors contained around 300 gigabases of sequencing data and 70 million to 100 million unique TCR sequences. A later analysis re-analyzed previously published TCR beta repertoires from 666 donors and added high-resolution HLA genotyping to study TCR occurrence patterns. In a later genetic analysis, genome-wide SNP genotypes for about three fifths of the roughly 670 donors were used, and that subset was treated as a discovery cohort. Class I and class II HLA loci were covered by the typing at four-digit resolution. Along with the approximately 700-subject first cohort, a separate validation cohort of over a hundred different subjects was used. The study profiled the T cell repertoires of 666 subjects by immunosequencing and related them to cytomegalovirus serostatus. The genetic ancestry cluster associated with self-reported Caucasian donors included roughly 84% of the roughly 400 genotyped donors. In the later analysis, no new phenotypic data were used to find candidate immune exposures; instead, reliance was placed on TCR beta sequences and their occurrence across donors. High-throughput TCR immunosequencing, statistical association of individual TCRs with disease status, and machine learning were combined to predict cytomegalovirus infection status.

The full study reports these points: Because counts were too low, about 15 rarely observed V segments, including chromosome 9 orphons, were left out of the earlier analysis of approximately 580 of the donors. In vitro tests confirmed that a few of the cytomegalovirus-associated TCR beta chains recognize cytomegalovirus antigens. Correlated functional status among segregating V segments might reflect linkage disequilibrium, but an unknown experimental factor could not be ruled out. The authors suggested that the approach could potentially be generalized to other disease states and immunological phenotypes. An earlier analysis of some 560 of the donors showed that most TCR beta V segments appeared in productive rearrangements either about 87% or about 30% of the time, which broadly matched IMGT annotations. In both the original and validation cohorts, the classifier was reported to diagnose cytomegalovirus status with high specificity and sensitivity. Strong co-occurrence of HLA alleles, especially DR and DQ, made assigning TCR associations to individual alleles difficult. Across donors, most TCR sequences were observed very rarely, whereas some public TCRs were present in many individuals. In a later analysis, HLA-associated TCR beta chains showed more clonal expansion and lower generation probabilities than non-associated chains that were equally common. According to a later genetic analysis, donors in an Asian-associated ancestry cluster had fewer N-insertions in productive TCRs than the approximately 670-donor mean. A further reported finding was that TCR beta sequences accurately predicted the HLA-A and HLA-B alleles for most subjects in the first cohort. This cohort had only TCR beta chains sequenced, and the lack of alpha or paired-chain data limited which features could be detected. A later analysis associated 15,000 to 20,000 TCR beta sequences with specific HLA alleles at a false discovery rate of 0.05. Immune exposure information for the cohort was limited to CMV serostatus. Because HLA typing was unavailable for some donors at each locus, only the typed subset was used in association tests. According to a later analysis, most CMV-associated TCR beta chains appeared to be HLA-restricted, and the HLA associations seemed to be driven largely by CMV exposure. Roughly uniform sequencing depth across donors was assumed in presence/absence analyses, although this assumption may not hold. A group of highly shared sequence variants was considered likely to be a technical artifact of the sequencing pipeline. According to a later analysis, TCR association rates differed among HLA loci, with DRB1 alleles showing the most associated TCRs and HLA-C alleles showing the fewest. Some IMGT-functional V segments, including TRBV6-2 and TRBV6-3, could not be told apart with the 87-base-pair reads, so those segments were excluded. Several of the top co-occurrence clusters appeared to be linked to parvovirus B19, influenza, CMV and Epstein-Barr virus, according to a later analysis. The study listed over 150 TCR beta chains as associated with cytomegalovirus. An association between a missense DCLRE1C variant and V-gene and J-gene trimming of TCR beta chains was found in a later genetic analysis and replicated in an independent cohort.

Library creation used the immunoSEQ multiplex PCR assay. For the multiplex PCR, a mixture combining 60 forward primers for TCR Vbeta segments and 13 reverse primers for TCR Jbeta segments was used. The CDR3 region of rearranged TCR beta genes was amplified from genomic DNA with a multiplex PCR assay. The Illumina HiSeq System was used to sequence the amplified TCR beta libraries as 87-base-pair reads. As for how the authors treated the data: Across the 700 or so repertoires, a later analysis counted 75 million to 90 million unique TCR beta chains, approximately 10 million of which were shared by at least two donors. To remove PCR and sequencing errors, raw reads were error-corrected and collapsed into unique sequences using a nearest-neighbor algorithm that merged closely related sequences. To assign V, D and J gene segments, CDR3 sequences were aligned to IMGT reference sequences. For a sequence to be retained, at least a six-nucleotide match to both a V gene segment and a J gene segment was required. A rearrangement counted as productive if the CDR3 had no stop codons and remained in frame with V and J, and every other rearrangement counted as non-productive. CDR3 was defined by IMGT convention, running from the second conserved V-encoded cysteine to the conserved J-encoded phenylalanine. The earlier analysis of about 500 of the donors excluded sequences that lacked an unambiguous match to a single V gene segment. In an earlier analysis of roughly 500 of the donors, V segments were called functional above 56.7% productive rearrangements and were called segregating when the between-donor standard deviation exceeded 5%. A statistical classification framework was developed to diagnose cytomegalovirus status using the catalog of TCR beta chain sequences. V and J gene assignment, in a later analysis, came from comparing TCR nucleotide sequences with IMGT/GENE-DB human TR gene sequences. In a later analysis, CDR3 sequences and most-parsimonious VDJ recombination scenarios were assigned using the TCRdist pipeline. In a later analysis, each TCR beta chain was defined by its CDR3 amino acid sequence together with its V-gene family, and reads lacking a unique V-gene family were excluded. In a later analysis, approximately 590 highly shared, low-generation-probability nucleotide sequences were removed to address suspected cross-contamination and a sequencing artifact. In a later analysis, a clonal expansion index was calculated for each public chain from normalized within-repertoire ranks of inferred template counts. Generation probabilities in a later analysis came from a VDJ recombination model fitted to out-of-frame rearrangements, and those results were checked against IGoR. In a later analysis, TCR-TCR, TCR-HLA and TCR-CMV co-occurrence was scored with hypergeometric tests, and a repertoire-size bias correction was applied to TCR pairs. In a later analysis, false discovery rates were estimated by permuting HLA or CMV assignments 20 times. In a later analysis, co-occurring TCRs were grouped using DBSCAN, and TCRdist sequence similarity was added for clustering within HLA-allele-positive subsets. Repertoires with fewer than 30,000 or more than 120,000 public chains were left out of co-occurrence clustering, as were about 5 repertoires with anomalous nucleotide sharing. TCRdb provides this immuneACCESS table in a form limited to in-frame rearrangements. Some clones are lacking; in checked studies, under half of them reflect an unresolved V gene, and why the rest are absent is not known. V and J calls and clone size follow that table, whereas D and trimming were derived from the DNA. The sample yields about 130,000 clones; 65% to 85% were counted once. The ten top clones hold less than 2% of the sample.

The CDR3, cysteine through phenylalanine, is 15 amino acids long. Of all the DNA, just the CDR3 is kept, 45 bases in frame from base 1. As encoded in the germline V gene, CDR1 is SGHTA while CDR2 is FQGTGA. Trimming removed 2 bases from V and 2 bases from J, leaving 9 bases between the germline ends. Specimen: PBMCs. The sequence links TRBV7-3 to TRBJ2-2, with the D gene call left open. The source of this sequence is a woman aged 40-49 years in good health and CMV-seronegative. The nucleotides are TGTGCCAGCAGCTTAGGCGGAGCCAACACCGGGGAGCTGTTTTTT. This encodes CASSLGGANTGELFF. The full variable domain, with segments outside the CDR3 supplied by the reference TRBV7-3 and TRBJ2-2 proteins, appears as GAGVSQTPSNKVTEKGKYVELRCDPISGHTALYWYRQSLGQGPEFLIYFQGTGAADDSGLPNDRFFAVRPEGSVSTLKIQRTERGDSAVYLCASSLGGANTGELFFGEGSRLTVL.